These T cell receptor beta chains were read from a single sample in a study of memory CD4+ T cells and cytomegalovirus serostatus. Measured with immunoSEQ multiplex PCR; TCRdb has only the in-frame clones, and not every one. The sample holds 70,000 to 90,000 clones; roughly 80% are singletons and the top ten take around 2.6%. The material sequenced was memory CD4+ T cells from blood. The receptors originated from an adult in good health and CMV-seropositive. The CDR3 runs from the conserved cysteine through the conserved F or W. Each record gives: V gene, clone size, D gene, J gene, CDR3 protein, CDR3 DNA. D genes are given only for firm matches. Clone size is stated in some rows and not others, as once, few, many or a class when expanded.

v_call: TRBV18
clone_size: .
d_call: .
j_call: TRBJ1-1
cdr3_aa: CASSPSGQPNTEAFF
cdr3_nt: TGTGCCAGCTCACCCTCCGGGCAACCGAACACTGAAGCTTTCTTT

v_call: TRBV30
clone_size: once
d_call: .
j_call: TRBJ1-2
cdr3_aa: CAWSGSPEGGYTF
cdr3_nt: TGTGCCTGGAGTGGAAGCCCGGAGGGCGGCTACACCTTC

v_call: TRBV7-9
clone_size: .
d_call: .
j_call: TRBJ1-1
cdr3_aa: CASSPTLPEAFF
cdr3_nt: TGTGCCAGCAGCCCCACCCTTCCTGAAGCTTTCTTT

v_call: TRBV7-2
clone_size: .
d_call: TRBD1
j_call: TRBJ2-6
cdr3_aa: CASSSRFGGQGAGANVLTF
cdr3_nt: TGTGCCAGCAGCTCCCGCTTCGGGGGACAGGGGGCCGGGGCCAACGTCCTGACTTTC

v_call: TRBV5-1
clone_size: .
d_call: TRBD2
j_call: TRBJ2-1
cdr3_aa: CASSRGTSNEQFF
cdr3_nt: TGCGCCAGCAGCCGAGGGACTAGTAATGAGCAGTTCTTC

v_call: TRBV7-6
clone_size: .
d_call: .
j_call: TRBJ1-5
cdr3_aa: CASSLGGGQPQHF
cdr3_nt: TGTGCCAGCAGCTTAGGAGGGGGTCAGCCCCAGCATTTT

v_call: TRBV5-4
clone_size: .
d_call: .
j_call: TRBJ1-2
cdr3_aa: CASSPNRGDGYTF
cdr3_nt: TGTGCCAGCAGCCCAAATCGGGGTGATGGCTACACCTTC

v_call: TRBV6-6
clone_size: few
d_call: .
j_call: TRBJ1-1
cdr3_aa: CASSYPQTNTEAFF
cdr3_nt: TGTGCCAGCAGTTACCCACAGACGAACACTGAAGCTTTCTTT

v_call: TRBV2
clone_size: .
d_call: TRBD2
j_call: TRBJ2-3
cdr3_aa: CASSGGLAGGVGLRTDTQYF
cdr3_nt: TGTGCCAGCAGTGGAGGTCTAGCGGGGGGTGTTGGTTTACGCACAGATACGCAGTATTTT

v_call: TRBV7-2
clone_size: few
d_call: .
j_call: TRBJ2-3
cdr3_aa: CASSFGPSTDTQYF
cdr3_nt: TGTGCCAGCAGCTTTGGCCCGAGCACAGATACGCAGTATTTT

v_call: TRBV2
clone_size: .
d_call: .
j_call: TRBJ2-7
cdr3_aa: CASSEMPGRSYEQYF
cdr3_nt: TGTGCCAGCAGTGAAATGCCAGGGAGGTCCTACGAGCAGTACTTC

v_call: TRBV7-9
clone_size: .
d_call: .
j_call: TRBJ1-5
cdr3_aa: CASSSVDQPQHF
cdr3_nt: TGTGCCAGCAGCTCAGTAGATCAGCCCCAGCATTTT

v_call: TRBV28
clone_size: few
d_call: .
j_call: TRBJ1-5
cdr3_aa: CASSLLNFRRSGQPQHF
cdr3_nt: TGTGCCAGCAGTTTATTAAATTTTCGGAGGTCCGGTCAGCCCCAGCATTTT

v_call: TRBV30
clone_size: .
d_call: .
j_call: TRBJ1-4
cdr3_aa: CAWSVGHSHEKLFF
cdr3_nt: TGTGCCTGGAGTGTTGGCCACTCCCATGAAAAACTGTTTTTT

v_call: TRBV18
clone_size: .
d_call: .
j_call: TRBJ1-1
cdr3_aa: CASSPGQGRAAEAFF
cdr3_nt: TGTGCCAGCTCACCCGGGCAGGGGCGGGCGGCTGAAGCTTTCTTT

v_call: TRBV20-1
clone_size: few
d_call: .
j_call: TRBJ2-5
cdr3_aa: CSPEGGETQYF
cdr3_nt: TGCAGCCCGGAGGGGGGAGAGACCCAGTACTTC

v_call: TRBV5-6
clone_size: .
d_call: .
j_call: TRBJ1-1
cdr3_aa: CASSLEGGGRGAFF
cdr3_nt: TGTGCCAGCAGCTTGGAGGGTGGAGGGCGGGGAGCTTTCTTT

v_call: TRBV10-3
clone_size: .
d_call: .
j_call: TRBJ1-1
cdr3_aa: CATASWGHTEAFF
cdr3_nt: TGTGCCACCGCGTCATGGGGCCACACTGAAGCTTTCTTT

v_call: TRBV18
clone_size: .
d_call: .
j_call: TRBJ1-1
cdr3_aa: CASSRAGAENTEAFF
cdr3_nt: TGTGCCAGCTCACGGGCGGGGGCAGAGAACACTGAAGCTTTCTTT

v_call: TRBV6-1
clone_size: .
d_call: .
j_call: TRBJ2-7
cdr3_aa: CASQEGRAYEQYF
cdr3_nt: TGTGCCAGCCAAGAAGGCAGAGCCTACGAGCAGTACTTC

v_call: TRBV4-1
clone_size: .
d_call: .
j_call: TRBJ2-1
cdr3_aa: CASSQDAGLSSYNEQFF
cdr3_nt: TGCGCCAGCAGCCAAGACGCGGGACTTAGCTCCTACAATGAGCAGTTCTTC

v_call: TRBV2
clone_size: .
d_call: .
j_call: TRBJ1-1
cdr3_aa: CASSGLEVSTEAFF
cdr3_nt: TGTGCCAGCAGTGGTTTGGAGGTCTCCACTGAAGCTTTCTTT

v_call: TRBV18
clone_size: .
d_call: .
j_call: TRBJ2-5
cdr3_aa: CASSPQILEETQYF
cdr3_nt: TGTGCCAGCTCACCACAAATACTAGAAGAGACCCAGTACTTC

v_call: TRBV19
clone_size: .
d_call: .
j_call: TRBJ1-1
cdr3_aa: CASSIDLGLASNTEAFF
cdr3_nt: TGTGCCAGTAGTATAGATCTCGGGCTGGCGTCGAACACTGAAGCTTTCTTT

v_call: TRBV7-2
clone_size: .
d_call: .
j_call: TRBJ1-2
cdr3_aa: CASSLYEGSDGYTF
cdr3_nt: TGTGCCAGCAGCTTATATGAGGGATCGGATGGCTACACCTTC

v_call: TRBV30
clone_size: .
d_call: .
j_call: TRBJ1-1
cdr3_aa: CAWTPRGDLNTEAFF
cdr3_nt: TGTGCCTGGACCCCACGGGGGGATCTGAACACTGAAGCTTTCTTT

v_call: TRBV11-3
clone_size: .
d_call: TRBD1
j_call: TRBJ1-1
cdr3_aa: CASSSGDRVLGTEAFF
cdr3_nt: TGTGCCAGCAGCTCCGGGGACAGGGTGTTGGGCACTGAAGCTTTCTTT

v_call: TRBV28
clone_size: .
d_call: .
j_call: TRBJ1-3
cdr3_aa: CASSTGALFSSGNTIYF
cdr3_nt: TGTGCCAGCAGCACAGGAGCCCTTTTCTCCTCTGGAAACACCATATATTTT

v_call: TRBV4-1
clone_size: .
d_call: TRBD1
j_call: TRBJ1-2
cdr3_aa: CASSQDRTGRWGYTF
cdr3_nt: TGCGCCAGCAGCCAAGATCGGACAGGTCGGTGGGGCTACACCTTC

v_call: TRBV5-4
clone_size: .
d_call: .
j_call: TRBJ2-1
cdr3_aa: CASSRRQGVNNEQFF
cdr3_nt: TGTGCCAGCAGCCGGAGGCAGGGAGTCAACAATGAGCAGTTCTTC

v_call: TRBV28
clone_size: .
d_call: .
j_call: TRBJ2-1
cdr3_aa: CASRSPSAYNEQFF
cdr3_nt: TGTGCCAGCAGATCTCCTAGCGCCTACAATGAGCAGTTCTTC

v_call: TRBV13
clone_size: .
d_call: TRBD2
j_call: TRBJ2-4
cdr3_aa: CASSSTSGRGFVAKNIQYF
cdr3_nt: TGTGCCAGCAGCTCAACTAGCGGGAGGGGGTTTGTGGCCAAAAACATTCAGTACTTC

v_call: TRBV5-1
clone_size: once
d_call: .
j_call: TRBJ2-7
cdr3_aa: CASSPSMTSSSYEQYF
cdr3_nt: TGCGCCAGCAGCCCTAGCATGACATCTTCCTCCTACGAGCAGTACTTC

v_call: TRBV10-3
clone_size: .
d_call: .
j_call: TRBJ1-4
cdr3_aa: CATSESLNEKLFF
cdr3_nt: TGTGCCACCTCCGAATCCTTAAATGAAAAACTGTTTTTT

v_call: TRBV14
clone_size: .
d_call: TRBD1
j_call: TRBJ2-2
cdr3_aa: CASSARQGAGTGELFF
cdr3_nt: TGTGCCAGCAGCGCCCGCCAGGGGGCAGGCACCGGGGAGCTGTTTTTT

v_call: TRBV19
clone_size: once
d_call: TRBD1
j_call: TRBJ2-2
cdr3_aa: CASSPGQGVSGELFF
cdr3_nt: TGTGCCAGTAGCCCGGGACAGGGGGTATCCGGGGAGCTGTTTTTT

v_call: TRBV28
clone_size: .
d_call: .
j_call: TRBJ2-7
cdr3_aa: CASRVARWAYEQYF
cdr3_nt: TGTGCCAGCCGCGTAGCCCGATGGGCCTACGAGCAGTACTTC

v_call: TRBV7-2
clone_size: .
d_call: TRBD1
j_call: TRBJ1-6
cdr3_aa: CASSLDRGKNGSPLHF
cdr3_nt: TGTGCCAGCAGCTTAGACAGGGGGAAGAATGGGTCACCCCTCCACTTT

v_call: TRBV7-2
clone_size: .
d_call: .
j_call: TRBJ1-5
cdr3_aa: CASSLIPLNQPQHF
cdr3_nt: TGTGCCAGCAGCTTAATACCGCTAAATCAGCCCCAGCATTTT

v_call: TRBV7-2
clone_size: .
d_call: .
j_call: TRBJ2-7
cdr3_aa: CASSLGVNEQYF
cdr3_nt: TGTGCCAGCAGCTTAGGGGTTAACGAGCAGTACTTC

v_call: TRBV7-9
clone_size: few
d_call: .
j_call: TRBJ2-3
cdr3_aa: CASSLNRAQYF
cdr3_nt: TGTGCCAGCAGCTTAAATCGGGCGCAGTATTTT

v_call: TRBV21-1
clone_size: .
d_call: .
j_call: TRBJ1-1
cdr3_aa: CASSTRQGVNTEAFF
cdr3_nt: TGTGCCAGCAGCACCCGACAGGGTGTAAACACTGAAGCTTTCTTT

v_call: TRBV10-2
clone_size: .
d_call: .
j_call: TRBJ2-4
cdr3_aa: CASSQNAREGQYF
cdr3_nt: TGCGCCAGCAGCCAAAACGCTCGAGAAGGACAGTACTTC

v_call: TRBV11-2
clone_size: .
d_call: .
j_call: TRBJ1-1
cdr3_aa: CASSPRIPAEAFF
cdr3_nt: TGTGCCAGCAGCCCCCGAATTCCCGCTGAAGCTTTCTTT

v_call: TRBV11-3
clone_size: .
d_call: .
j_call: TRBJ2-1
cdr3_aa: CASSLGFTVGEQFF
cdr3_nt: TGTGCCAGCAGCTTAGGATTCACAGTGGGGGAGCAGTTCTTC

v_call: TRBV25-1
clone_size: .
d_call: .
j_call: TRBJ1-2
cdr3_aa: CASSEYNDAQEGYTF
cdr3_nt: TGTGCCAGCAGTGAATATAACGACGCTCAAGAGGGCTACACCTTC

v_call: TRBV2
clone_size: many
d_call: .
j_call: TRBJ1-1
cdr3_aa: CASSAVGPFTEAFF
cdr3_nt: TGTGCCAGCAGTGCTGTCGGTCCTTTCACTGAAGCTTTCTTT

v_call: TRBV6-1
clone_size: .
d_call: .
j_call: TRBJ1-1
cdr3_aa: CASKLQGNTEAFF
cdr3_nt: TGTGCCAGCAAGTTACAGGGGAACACTGAAGCTTTCTTT

v_call: TRBV5-1
clone_size: .
d_call: TRBD1
j_call: TRBJ2-3
cdr3_aa: CASSYRDRGTDTQYF
cdr3_nt: TGCGCCAGCAGCTACCGGGACAGGGGAACAGATACGCAGTATTTT

v_call: TRBV19
clone_size: .
d_call: .
j_call: TRBJ1-2
cdr3_aa: CASSFMGGEGYGYTF
cdr3_nt: TGTGCCAGTTCTTTCATGGGGGGAGAAGGCTATGGCTACACCTTC

v_call: TRBV4-1
clone_size: once
d_call: TRBD1
j_call: TRBJ1-2
cdr3_aa: CASSQPRDRSIGYTF
cdr3_nt: TGCGCCAGCAGCCAGCCCCGGGACAGATCCATCGGCTACACCTTC

v_call: TRBV28
clone_size: once
d_call: .
j_call: TRBJ1-5
cdr3_aa: CASSFLTPGNQPQHF
cdr3_nt: TGTGCCAGCAGTTTCCTCACTCCCGGGAATCAGCCCCAGCATTTT

v_call: TRBV19
clone_size: .
d_call: .
j_call: TRBJ1-1
cdr3_aa: CASRGFRVHTEAFF
cdr3_nt: TGTGCCAGTAGAGGTTTCAGGGTTCACACTGAAGCTTTCTTT

v_call: TRBV7-2
clone_size: .
d_call: .
j_call: TRBJ1-2
cdr3_aa: CASSLDNNYGYTF
cdr3_nt: TGTGCCAGCAGCTTAGACAACAACTATGGCTACACCTTC